This entry lists 24 T cell receptor beta chains sequenced from one sample in a study of T cells in Graves' hyperthyroidism and ophthalmopathy. RNA transcripts were the template for amplifying TCR beta CDR3 regions. The TCR CDR3 first-round RT-PCR relied on the HTBI primer set. Using its own MiXCR run on the multiplex PCR reads, TCRdb lists one record per CDR3 protein. The data hold more than 550,000 distinct CDR3 sequences, with roughly 20% observed a single time. Sequencing was done on a sample of blood. The receptor source for this set is a woman in her forties or fifties with Graves' hyperthyroidism that later progressed to Graves' ophthalmopathy.

For the CDR3, the DNA is TGTGCCAGCAGCTTGCGGGACAGGGGGCCTGGAAACACCATATATTTT. Its protein is CASSLRDRGPGNTIYF. V gene TRBV7-2 combines with J gene TRBJ1-3, with 12 bases lining up with TRBD1. J was trimmed by 2 bases and V by 3 bases; bases with no gene match: 2. The CDR3 spans 16 residues. The germline V gene has CDR1 SGHTA and CDR2 FQGNSA.

This clonotype was counted only a few times. Mismatch with germline at one junction end may stem from a read error. This sequence joins TRBV6-2 or TRBV6-3 and TRBJ2-1; D is perhaps TRBD1 (5 bases). The CDR3 has 13 residues. Germline values: CDR1 MNHEY, CDR2 SVGEGT. The CDR3 DNA sequence: TGTGCCAACAGTGCACAGGTCAACAATGAGCAGTTCTTC. As protein: CANSAQVNNEQFF.

Of note for this clonotype: A much larger clone differs from this one at a single base, so this may be a read error. The CDR3 protein is CASSLGTAIAKNVQYF. The CDR3 region has the DNA TGTGCCAGCAGCCTAGGGACAGCTATAGCCAAAAACGTTCAGTACTTC. This rearrangement joins TRBV3-1 to TRBJ2-4; TRBD1 aligns across 7 bases. Germline CDR1 LGHDT, CDR2 YNNKEL (reference sequence). The CDR3 has 16 residues.

CDR3: CATSDRRGGEETQYF. The CDR3 DNA reads TGTGCCACCTCCGATCGGCGGGGGGGAGAAGAGACCCAGTACTTC. The chain is built from TRBV24-1 and TRBJ2-5; TRBD2 agrees at 9 bases. The CDR3 covers 15 residues. Germline V CDR1 and CDR2: KGHDR, SFDVKD. V lost 9 bases to trimming and J lost 3 bases; unmatched junction nucleotides: 10.

V is TRBV6-2 or TRBV6-3 and J is TRBJ1-3; D is uncertain. The germline V gene has CDR1 MNHEY and CDR2 SVGEGT. Trimming stripped 5 bases from V and 0 bases from J, with 8 bases between. The CDR3 totals 14 residues. The CDR3 DNA sequence: TGTGCCAGCAGTAGGGTGAACTCTGGAAACACCATATATTTT. It encodes CASSRVNSGNTIYF.

This clonotype was found many times. V and J are TRBV2 and TRBJ2-7, with D unresolved. V lost 6 bases, J lost 7 bases, and 13 bases lay in between. The germline gives CDR1 SNHLY, CDR2 FYNNEI. CDR3 size: 12 residues. The CDR3 nucleotides read TGTGCCAGCAGACAAGAAGGGTGGGAGCAGTACTTC. As protein: CASRQEGWEQYF.

The chain employs TRBV24-1 and TRBJ2-1, with 7 bases matching TRBD1. CDR1 is KGHDR and CDR2 is SFDVKD in the germline V gene. The CDR3 spans 15 residues. The trim removed 3 bases at V and 2 bases at J, leaving 3 bases unmatched. CDR3 nucleotide sequence: TGTGCCACCAGTGATGGGGACAGTACCTACAATGAGCAGTTCTTC. Protein product: CATSDGDSTYNEQFF.

This clonotype was seen at least ten times. The CDR3 bases are TGTGCCAGCTCACCAAGGGCAGGGGAAGCTTTCTTT. It is translated as CASSPRAGEAFF. The chain joins TRBV18 to TRBJ1-1, with D possibly TRBD1 on 5 matching bases. The CDR3 spans 12 residues. The V gene's germline CDR1 is KGHSH and CDR2 LQKENI. Trimming shortened V by 2 bases and J by 8 bases, and 9 bases separated the two germline ends.

This clonotype was seen ten or more times. V gene TRBV20-1 combines with J gene TRBJ2-3; TRBD1 is a possible D gene (6 bases). Germline loops: CDR1 DFQATT, CDR2 SNEGSKA (reference sequence). V was cut by 2 bases and J by 10 bases, with 19 bases left in between. CDR3 size: 14 residues. CDR3 amino acids: CSARPTGQTQAQYF. DNA of the CDR3: TGCAGTGCTAGACCTACCGGACAGACCCAAGCGCAGTATTTT.

The CDR3 DNA sequence: TGTGCCAGCACAAGGACCCGGGAGACCCAGTACTTC. This codes for CASTRTRETQYF. The chain has TRBV2 and TRBJ2-5; D not certain. CDR3 size: 12 residues. V lost 7 bases and J 5 bases, leaving 11 bases between the germline ends. The V gene's germline CDR1 is SNHLY and CDR2 FYNNEI.

This clonotype was seen at least ten times. J is TRBJ1-5 and V is TRBV12-3 or TRBV12-4; weak D call: TRBD1 (5 bases). This CDR3 comprises 14 residues. Deletions cut 2 bases from V and 3 bases from J, with 8 bases between. The CDR3 DNA follows: TGTGCCAGCAGTTTATGGGGGGACAATCAGCCCCAGCATTTT. Its protein is CASSLWGDNQPQHF.

This clonotype was seen many times. This chain uses TRBV20-1 with TRBJ2-7; TRBD2 matches 9 bases. Trimming took 4 bases from V and 5 from J; bases not matched to a gene: 9. Germline loops: CDR1 DFQATT, CDR2 SNEGSKA (reference sequence). The CDR3 length is 14 residues. Here the CDR3 reads CSAIPAGGGDEQYF. CDR3 nucleotides: TGCAGTGCTATTCCTGCGGGAGGGGGCGACGAGCAGTACTTC.

This clonotype was detected many times. The genes are TRBV19 and TRBJ1-1, with 9 nucleotides matching TRBD1. CDR1 and CDR2 from the germline V gene are LNHDA and SQIVND (reference sequence). V was pared by 5 bases and J by 4 bases, with 5 bases of the junction left unmatched. The CDR3 sequence is 14 residues long. The CDR3 region has the DNA TGTGCCAGTAGTGTCGAGGACAGGGGCACTGAAGCTTTCTTT. Its translation: CASSVEDRGTEAFF.

This clonotype was found many times. The chain combines TRBV7-9 with TRBJ2-1; perhaps TRBD1 as D (6 bases). This CDR3 is built from 14 residues. The V and J ends lost 7 bases and 5 bases respectively, with 15 bases between them. The germline V gene has CDR1 SEHNR and CDR2 FQNEAQ (reference sequence). This CDR3 is CASTPSGADNEQFF. The CDR3 DNA sequence: TGTGCCAGCACCCCTTCAGGGGCCGACAATGAGCAGTTCTTC.

A few counts support this clonotype. J is TRBJ1-1 and V is TRBV19; unclear D gene. CDR3 length: 13 residues. CDR1 and CDR2 from the germline V gene are LNHDA and SQIVND (reference sequence). The germline V and J ends were trimmed by 4 bases and 3 bases, with 9 bases remaining between them. CDR3 in amino acids: CASSTGLDTEAFF. The CDR3, as DNA: TGTGCCAGTAGTACCGGACTCGACACTGAAGCTTTCTTT. Using reference TRBV19 and TRBJ1-1 for the parts outside the CDR3, the full variable domain is DGGITQSPKYLFRKEGQNVTLSCEQNLNHDAMYWYRQDPGQGLRLIYYSQIVNDFQKGDIAEGYSVSREKKESFPLTVTSAQKNPTAFYLCASSTGLDTEAFFGQGTRLTVV.

The chain carries TRBV6-1 and TRBJ2-7; maybe TRBD1 (6 bases). This CDR3 comprises 13 residues. From germline, CDR1 is MNHNS and CDR2 SASEGT. V shed 8 bases and J shed 0 bases, with 11 bases lying between them. CDR3 amino acids: CASAWTASYEQYF. Written as DNA, the CDR3 is TGTGCCAGCGCCTGGACAGCCTCCTACGAGCAGTACTTC.

At least ten counts were recorded for this clonotype. The J gene is TRBJ1-1, the V gene TRBV6-1, with D hard to call. Deletions cut 7 bases from V and 4 bases from J, with 16 bases between. This CDR3 comprises 14 residues. Germline V gene sequence: CDR1 MNHNS, CDR2 SASEGT. In DNA, the CDR3 is TGTGCCAGCATAAGTAACCGAGGCGGCACTGAAGCTTTCTTT. Translated, it gives CASISNRGGTEAFF.

This clonotype has a handful of counts. V usage is TRBV9 and J usage is TRBJ1-5; 8 nucleotides match TRBD1. The CDR3 runs to 13 residues. Germline CDR1 SGDLS, CDR2 YYNGEE. V lost 2 bases, J lost 6 bases, and 1 base stayed unmatched. This chain's CDR3 is CASSVGQGQPQHF. CDR3 DNA: TGTGCCAGCAGCGTCGGACAGGGTCAGCCCCAGCATTTT.

CDR3 amino acids: CAISGGQAVGPGNTIYF. The CDR3, as DNA: TGTGCCATCAGTGGTGGACAGGCTGTCGGTCCCGGAAACACCATATATTTT. This sequence joins TRBV10-3 and TRBJ1-3; 7 bases map to TRBD1. V was pared by 4 bases and J by 4 bases, with 13 bases of the junction left unmatched. The germline CDR1 and CDR2 sequences are ENHRY and SYGVKD. This CDR3 is built from 17 residues.

The chain employs TRBV7-2 and TRBJ2-3; weak D call: TRBD2 (5 bases). V lost 9 bases, J lost 6 bases, and 13 bases lay in between. Germline V gives CDR1 SGHTA, CDR2 FQGNSA. The CDR3 sequence is 12 residues long. Here the CDR3 reads CARRGLADTQYF. In DNA form, the CDR3 reads TGTGCCAGAAGAGGGTTGGCGGATACGCAGTATTTT.

On this clonotype: A clone one base away is much larger, so this may be a read error. The CDR3 does not end in the conserved phenylalanine or tryptophan, so this is likely a read error. The chain employs TRBV18 and TRBJ1-1; D perhaps matches TRBD1 (6 bases). The V gene lost 5 bases and the J gene lost 4 bases, with 14 bases spanning the gap. In germline, CDR1 is KGHSH, CDR2 LQKENI. The length of the CDR3 is 14 residues. In DNA, the CDR3 is TGTGCCAGCTCATCAAGGGGGGTCTCCACTGAAGCTTTCTCT. Translated, it gives CASSSRGVSTEAFS.

This clonotype came up a few times. Given a much more abundant clone one base away, this may be a read error. The chain joins TRBV7-3 to TRBJ1-2; D is ambiguous. From germline, CDR1 is SGHTA and CDR2 FQGTGA. V was pared by 5 bases and J by 8 bases, with 18 bases between. The CDR3 runs 14 residues. CDR3 bases: TGTGCCAGCAGCCTCGGAAGCGGGGTCGGCGGCTACACCTTC. Translation: CASSLGSGVGGYTF.

V is TRBV7-9 and J is TRBJ2-1; 8 nucleotides line up with TRBD1. CDR1 is SEHNR and CDR2 is FQNEAQ in the germline V gene (reference sequence). Trimming removed 1 base from V and 5 bases from J; junction bases left unmatched: 13. The CDR3 contains 18 residues. The CDR3 nucleotides read TGTGCCAGCAGCTTAGGTAATTCCAGGGGGCCATCTCACAATGAGCAGTTCTTC. It yields the protein CASSLGNSRGPSHNEQFF.

In this sample, this clonotype turned up many times. The J gene is TRBJ1-2, the V gene TRBV7-9; tentatively, D is TRBD1 (5 bases). V was pared by 5 bases and J by 5 bases, with 18 bases between. Germline values: CDR1 SEHNR, CDR2 FQNEAQ (reference sequence). The CDR3 loop spans 15 amino acids. The CDR3, as DNA: TGTGCCAGCAGCCCAACCGGGACGCGGACTTATGGCTACACCTTC. It translates to CASSPTGTRTYGYTF.